This paragraph covers one TCR beta chain sequence. Antigen unknown. The CDR3 is 13 residues long. J gave up 4 bases and V 10 bases, and 6 bases lay outside the gene matches. CDR1 WSHSY and CDR2 SAAADI come from the germline V gene. This sample is drawn from a study of T cell responses to AZD1222 COVID-19 vaccine. Study-level findings and limits: It was only a handful of AZD1222 recipients who were seropositive at baseline.

Sequencing used immunoSEQ multiplex PCR; TCRdb keeps in-frame clones, though not all of them. The sample has 180,000 or so clones, 85% to 95% seen once; the top ten hold around 0.93%. This receptor was obtained from an adult who received the MenACWY meningococcal vaccine as a control. The sample was peripheral blood, taken 28 days after the second dose of the MenACWY control vaccine. This rearrangement joins TRBV10-2 to TRBJ2-7; 11 bases line up with TRBD1. The CDR3 DNA is TGCGCCACCACAAGGGACAGGGGGTACGAGCAGTACTTC. It specifies CATTRDRGYEQYF.